Here is one T cell receptor beta chain with its context. PCR amplification relied on 60 Vbeta primers (plus 13 Jbeta primers). In the authors' workflow: The count from a later analysis was tens of millions of unique TCR beta chains, around 11 million of them shared. Profiling relied on immunoSEQ multiplex PCR, and the TCRdb table lists in-frame clones only, not all of them. V, J and clone size reflect that table, while D and trimming were determined from the DNA. The table records 90,000 to 120,000 clones, roughly 72% of them present only once. These data are taken from a study of cytomegalovirus exposure and HLA in healthy donors. V was clipped by 6 bases and J by 0 bases; unmatched bases: 0. The CDR3 is made up of 14 amino acids. From germline, CDR1 is ENHRY and CDR2 SYGVKD.

V is TRBV10-3 and J is TRBJ2-1; TRBD2 matches at 9 bases. Sequencing input: PBMCs. The clonotype comes from a woman younger than 35 in good health and CMV-seropositive. CDR3 sequence reads: CAIRTSGSYNEQFF. CDR3 nucleotide sequence: TGTGCCATCAGGACTAGCGGCTCCTACAATGAGCAGTTCTTC.